The 2 T cell receptor beta chains below were found in one sample sequenced in a study of cytomegalovirus exposure and HLA in healthy donors. Amplification used 60 Vbeta primers and 13 Jbeta primers. The data were produced by immunoSEQ multiplex PCR, yet TCRdb's version contains in-frame clones alone and is incomplete. The sample carries under 150,000 clones, over 60% recorded once. The sequenced sample consisted of PBMCs. The receptors stem from a man between 18 and 29 years old in good health and CMV-seropositive.

The rearrangement joins TRBV27 to TRBJ1-3; a possible D gene is TRBD1 (6 bases). In germline, CDR1 is MNHEY, CDR2 SMNVEV (reference sequence). V gave up 5 bases and J gave up 0 bases, with 20 bases separating them. The length of the CDR3 is 18 residues. The CDR3 region is CASSPRGERGPSGNTIYF. The CDR3 bases are TGTGCCAGCAGTCCAAGGGGGGAGCGGGGCCCCTCTGGAAACACCATATATTTT.

The chain recombines TRBV7-6 with TRBJ2-1; the D gene is possibly TRBD2 (5 bases). Deletions cut 3 bases from V and 2 bases from J, with 14 bases between. The V gene's germline CDR1 is SGHVS and CDR2 FNYEAQ. This CDR3 contains 16 residues. The CDR3 sequence: CASSLESGTTYNEQFF. CDR3 nucleotides: TGTGCCAGCAGCTTGGAAAGCGGAACAACCTACAATGAGCAGTTCTTC.